A single sample gave rise to the 26 T cell receptor beta chains below, sequenced in a study of OX40 agonist ivuxolimab in advanced cancers. Method: immunoSEQ multiplex PCR; TCRdb's copy keeps in-frame clones and lacks some. The data show about 50,000 clones, about 80% seen once. This material consisted of CD4+ or CD8+ T cells sorted from blood, taken in a trial of the OX40 agonist ivuxolimab. The origin of the receptors is an adult with an advanced solid tumor such as melanoma, head and neck, liver or kidney cancer.

This sequence joins TRBV28 and TRBJ2-1; D unresolved. The CDR3 length is 15 residues. The ends were cut back, 4 bases at V and 0 bases at J, with 10 bases in the middle. Germline V gene sequence: CDR1 MDHEN, CDR2 SYDVKM. CDR3 sequence reads: CASSSRLSSYNEQFF. The CDR3 DNA reads TGTGCCAGCAGTTCGCGCCTAAGCTCCTACAATGAGCAGTTCTTC.

The chain uses TRBV7-9 and TRBJ1-3; maybe TRBD1 (5 bases). CDR1 is SEHNR and CDR2 is FQNEAQ in the germline V gene (reference sequence). The CDR3 loop spans 16 amino acids. V was shortened by 2 bases and J by 1 base, with 12 bases between the two germline ends. The CDR3 reads CASSLLLGPSGNTIYF. In DNA form, the CDR3 reads TGTGCCAGCAGCTTACTTTTGGGGCCGTCTGGAAACACCATATATTTT.

This sequence joins TRBV7-2 and TRBJ2-1; D not resolved. The length of the CDR3 is 15 residues. V lost 1 base and J lost 4, with 11 bases in between. The germline gives CDR1 SGHTA, CDR2 FQGNSA. The CDR3 bases are TGTGCCAGCAGCTTAGGACCTGGGGATTACAATGAGCAGTTCTTC. The encoded protein is CASSLGPGDYNEQFF.

For the CDR3, the DNA is TGTGCCAGCAGCGCCGGGACTAGCTCATACAATGAGCAGTTCTTC. It translates to CASSAGTSSYNEQFF. The chain joins TRBV7-7 to TRBJ2-1; 9 bases match TRBD2. The V gene's germline CDR1 is SSHAT and CDR2 FNYEAQ (reference sequence). The CDR3 spans 15 residues. The V segment lost 5 bases and the J segment 4 bases; nucleotides outside the gene matches: 6.

The chain is built from TRBV1 and TRBJ2-7; TRBD2 is the table's D call, not checked against the DNA. TRBV1 is a documented pseudogene. This CDR3 contains 19 residues. CDR3 in DNA: TGCACCAGCAGCCATTTTCCCGGGACTAGCGGGGGTATCTCCTACGAGCAGTACTTC. Translation: CTSSHFPGTSGGISYEQYF.

This CDR3 reads CASSPPGVWTNEKLFF. CDR3 DNA sequence: TGTGCCAGTAGCCCACCGGGGGTTTGGACTAATGAAAAACTGTTTTTT. The rearrangement joins TRBV19 to TRBJ1-4; D perhaps matches TRBD1 (5 bases). The V and J ends lost 6 bases and 2 bases respectively, with 16 bases between them. There are 16 residues in the CDR3. Germline V gene data show CDR1 as LNHDA and CDR2 as SQIVND (reference sequence).

The chain couples TRBV21-1 to TRBJ2-7; no DNA check was done on the table's D call, TRBD1. TRBV21-1 is a recognized pseudogene. There are 14 residues in the CDR3. CDR3: CASSKAQGKGEQYF. CDR3 in DNA: TGTGCCAGCAGCAAAGCCCAGGGGAAGGGCGAGCAGTACTTC.

The chain joins TRBV2 to TRBJ1-1, with a weak D call TRBD1 (5 bases). Germline loops: CDR1 SNHLY, CDR2 FYNNEI. This CDR3 comprises 15 residues. V lost 3 bases to trimming and J lost 10 bases, with 21 bases between them. The CDR3 DNA follows: TGTGCCAGCAGTGATCTTTCAGGTACAGGTCGGGGAGCTTTCTTT. Protein: CASSDLSGTGRGAFF.

The genes are TRBV4-3 and TRBJ1-2; no clear D gene. The V gene's germline CDR1 is LGHNA and CDR2 YSLEER. V shed 4 bases and J shed 1 base, with 16 bases lying between them. The CDR3 is made up of 16 amino acids. The chain's CDR3 is CASSPAAADVNYGYTF. In DNA form, the CDR3 reads TGCGCCAGCAGCCCAGCCGCGGCGGACGTTAACTATGGCTACACCTTC.

The chain links TRBV7-6 to TRBJ1-4, with 7 positions matching TRBD1. The CDR3 covers 15 residues. With V trimmed by 4 bases and J by 4 bases, 6 bases remained unmatched. Germline CDR1 and CDR2: SGHVS and FNYEAQ. The CDR3 spells CASSSQGTVNEKLFF. The CDR3 region has the DNA TGTGCCAGCAGCTCACAGGGGACCGTTAATGAAAAACTGTTTTTT. The whole variable domain, filled in from reference TRBV7-6 and TRBJ1-4, reads GAGVSQSPRYKVTKRGQDVALRCDPISGHVSLYWYRQALGQGPEFLTYFNYEAQQDKSGLPNDRFSAERPEGSISTLTIQRTEQRDSAMYRCASSSQGTVNEKLFFGSGTQLSVL.

The chain is built from TRBV6-6 and TRBJ2-7; D gene uncertain. Trimming removed 8 bases at V and 9 bases at J, with 17 bases between. The CDR3 sequence is 12 residues long. From germline, CDR1 is MNHNY and CDR2 SVGAGI (reference sequence). The CDR3 loop reads CASSLSRIGQYF. For the CDR3, the DNA is TGTGCCAGCTCCCTGTCCCGAATAGGGCAGTACTTC.

The J gene is TRBJ1-3, the V gene TRBV15; no clear D. The CDR3 sequence is 13 residues long. CDR1 is LNHNV, CDR2 YYDKDF, per germline (reference sequence). V lost 1 base and J 2 bases, leaving 3 bases between the germline ends. Written as DNA, the CDR3 is TGTGCCACCAGCAGAGGGGCTGGAAACACCATATATTTT. Translation gives CATSRGAGNTIYF.

This chain joins TRBV6-5 and TRBJ1-5; D not certain. The V end was cut by 2 bases, the J end by 3 bases, with 8 bases between. Germline values: CDR1 MNHEY, CDR2 SVGAGI. The CDR3 contains 14 residues. CDR3 amino acids: CASSYTQDNQPQHF. The CDR3 bases are TGTGCCAGCAGTTACACGCAAGACAATCAGCCCCAGCATTTT.

This chain connects TRBV5-4 to TRBJ2-2; D not resolved. The germline gives CDR1 SGHNT, CDR2 YYREEE (reference sequence). This CDR3 comprises 15 residues. V lost 4 bases, J lost 2 bases, and 12 bases lay in between. The CDR3 nucleotides read TGTGCCAGCAGCATTGGACCCTTAAACACCGGGGAGCTGTTTTTT. Translated: CASSIGPLNTGELFF.

The chain links TRBV14 to TRBJ1-4, with D hard to call. This CDR3 spans 19 amino acids. Deletions cut 4 bases from V and 4 bases from J, with 25 bases between. Germline V gene sequence: CDR1 SGHDN, CDR2 FVKESK. CDR3 region: CASSPAFRLGRRYNEKLFF. As DNA, the CDR3 is TGTGCCAGCAGCCCCGCCTTCCGGTTGGGGAGGCGATATAATGAAAAACTGTTTTTT.

The chain is built from TRBV10-2 and TRBJ1-2; a possible D gene is TRBD1 (6 bases). The V end lost 6 bases, the J end lost 1 base, and 15 bases lay between the germline ends. The germline CDR1 and CDR2 sequences are WSHSY and SAAADI. The CDR3 sequence is 15 residues long. The CDR3 DNA sequence: TGCGCCAGCAGGAATGGACAGCTCTTTAACTATGGCTACACCTTC. Amino acids: CASRNGQLFNYGYTF.

The chain couples TRBV7-2 to TRBJ2-5; D is possibly TRBD1 or TRBD2 (7 bases each). In germline, CDR1 is SGHTA, CDR2 FQGNSA. V shed 1 base and J shed 1 base, with 13 bases lying between them. The CDR3 is made up of 16 amino acids. CDR3 DNA sequence: TGTGCCAGCAGCTTAGGGCAGGGGGGGGCCCAAGAGACCCAGTACTTC. As protein: CASSLGQGGAQETQYF. Combining the CDR3 with reference TRBV7-2 and TRBJ2-5 gives the whole variable domain GAGVSQSPSNKVTEKGKDVELRCDPISGHTALYWYRQSLGQGLEFLIYFQGNSAPDKSGLPSDRFSAERTGGSVSTLTIQRTQQEDSAVYLCASSLGQGGAQETQYFGPGTRLLVL.

V and J are TRBV19 and TRBJ2-3; weak D call: TRBD2 (6 bases). V lost 3 bases and J 5 bases, leaving 12 bases between the germline ends. This CDR3 comprises 14 residues. Germline CDR1 and CDR2: LNHDA and SQIVND (reference sequence). CDR3 loop: CASSIGATRDTQYF. The CDR3 nucleotides read TGTGCCAGTAGTATCGGGGCGACTAGAGATACGCAGTATTTT.

V and J are TRBV7-3 and TRBJ2-5; TRBD1 matches at 10 bases. Germline V gene lookup returns CDR1 SGHTA and CDR2 FQGTGA. Trimming cost V 5 bases and J 5 bases; bases outside gene matches: 5. The CDR3 sequence is 14 residues long. CDR3 loop: CASSESGQGETQYF. The CDR3 nucleotides are TGTGCCAGCAGCGAATCGGGACAGGGGGAGACCCAGTACTTC.

This CDR3 is CASSLGFQGTDTQYF. The CDR3 coding sequence is TGCGCCAGCAGCTTGGGGTTCCAGGGAACAGATACGCAGTATTTT. The chain combines TRBV5-1 with TRBJ2-3, with TRBD1 as a possible D gene (5 bases). The CDR3 runs 15 residues. Germline V gene lookup returns CDR1 SGHRS and CDR2 YFSETQ. Trimming took 0 bases from V and 3 from J, leaving 11 bases between them.

The chain has TRBV5-4 and TRBJ2-3; D possibly uses TRBD1 or TRBD2 (5 bases each). The CDR3 is 15 amino acids. The germline V gene has CDR1 SGHNT and CDR2 YYREEE (reference sequence). The ends were cut back, 0 bases at V and 0 bases at J, with 8 bases in the middle. CDR3 amino acids: CASSLAGLSTDTQYF. The CDR3 DNA follows: TGTGCCAGCAGCTTGGCGGGGCTTAGCACAGATACGCAGTATTTT.

V usage is TRBV5-1 and J usage is TRBJ2-3; 14 bases are shared with TRBD2. Trimming cost V 3 bases and J 1 base; bases outside gene matches: 10. This CDR3 region has 19 residues. Germline CDR1 is SGHRS and CDR2 is YFSETQ. DNA for the CDR3: TGCGCCAGCAGCTGGACCGGGACTAGCGGGAGTGGAGGCACAGATACGCAGTATTTT. Translated, it gives CASSWTGTSGSGGTDTQYF.

The V call is TRBV2, the J call TRBJ2-1, with 8 nucleotides matching TRBD1. The germline CDR1 and CDR2 sequences are SNHLY and FYNNEI. The CDR3 length is 15 residues. J was trimmed by 1 base and V by 5 bases; bases with no gene match: 4. CDR3 sequence: CASSLDRGSYNEQFF. CDR3 DNA: TGTGCCAGCAGTTTAGACAGGGGATCCTACAATGAGCAGTTCTTC.

CDR3 DNA sequence: TGTGCCATCAGTGAGCAGGGGCGAGAAACTGAAGCTTTCTTT. It translates to CAISEQGRETEAFF. This chain connects TRBV10-3 to TRBJ1-1, with D perhaps TRBD1 (6 bases). Germline-derived CDR1 and CDR2 are ENHRY and SYGVKD. The CDR3 spans 14 residues. Deletions cut 2 bases from V and 5 bases from J, with 12 bases between.

This clone came up once. The gene calls are TRBV9 and TRBJ1-1, with a tentative D call TRBD1 (6 bases). Germline V CDR1 and CDR2: SGDLS, YYNGEE. CDR3 size: 15 residues. Trimming pared 4 bases from V and 9 bases from J, leaving 22 bases between. CDR3 bases: TGTGCCAGCAGCTCCCTGGCCAGGGGCATCAGTAAAGCTTTCTTT. Amino acids: CASSSLARGISKAFF. Full variable domain (outside the CDR3, taken from reference TRBV9 and TRBJ1-1): DSGVTQTPKHLITATGQRVTLRCSPRSGDLSVYWYQQSLDQGLQFLIQYYNGEERAKGNILERFSAQQFPDLHSELNLSSLELGDSALYFCASSSLARGISKAFFGQGTRLTVV.

The rearrangement links TRBV18 to TRBJ1-6; D is unclear. CDR1 is KGHSH and CDR2 is LQKENI in the germline V gene. This CDR3 contains 15 residues. V lost 2 bases, J lost 0 bases, and 5 bases lay in between. As DNA, the CDR3 is TGTGCCAGCTCACCAGGGAGCTCCTATAATTCACCCCTCCACTTT. It yields the protein CASSPGSSYNSPLHF.